A selection of T cell receptor beta chains follows, all from one sample in a study of blood T cell repertoires in COVID-19. Only in-frame clones appear in the TCRdb table, and some are missing; sequencing was by immunoSEQ multiplex PCR. The data hold some 48,000 clones, with around 73% observed a single time. Sequencing used PBMCs or T cells enriched from blood (not recorded which). The receptors shown here come from a woman aged 45-65 years with acute COVID-19. CDR3s include the opening cysteine and the closing phenylalanine or tryptophan. Each record gives: clone size, J gene, V gene, CDR3 protein. A row's size may be missing; if present it is once, few, many or a size class.

>-|TRBJ2-5|TRBV3-1/TRBV3-2
CAAGRVETQYF
>-|TRBJ1-3|TRBV29-1
CSAVLSAAAGNTIYF
>-|TRBJ1-6|TRBV27
CASSLRGGHDSPLHF
>-|TRBJ1-3|TRBV4-1
CASSPRFTPRGSGNTIYF
>-|TRBJ2-3|TRBV19
CASRDPGLAGVTDTQYF
>-|TRBJ1-2|TRBV7-9
CASSSIPLRGWLDYGYTF
>-|TRBJ2-3|TRBV5-1
CASSSRQSTSTDTQYF
>-|TRBJ2-1|TRBV28
CASSGGLAGAGEQFF
>-|TRBJ2-5|TRBV12-3/TRBV12-4
CASSSGETQYF
>-|TRBJ1-2|TRBV5-5
CASTQGATGYGYTF
>-|TRBJ1-4|TRBV30
CAWDRARGEKLFF
>-|TRBJ1-5|TRBV19
CASSMNGLRQPQHF
>-|TRBJ1-6|TRBV2
CASSPRVTGSPLHF
>-|TRBJ1-1|TRBV6-5
CASSYPRQGRTEAFF
>-|TRBJ1-2|TRBV11-2
CASSLDGQTGSGYTF
>-|TRBJ2-5|TRBV7-9
CASSVAGGAETQYF
>-|TRBJ2-7|TRBV3-1/TRBV3-2
CASSRSRRGSSYEQYF
>-|TRBJ1-1|TRBV3-1/TRBV3-2
CASSLRTGGYTEAFF
>-|TRBJ2-5|TRBV5-1
CASSLEDSRRETQYF
>-|TRBJ1-1|TRBV25-1
CASSRDRASAEAFF
>few|TRBJ1-5|TRBV6-6
CASVREVGRNQPQHF
>-|TRBJ2-3|TRBV7-6
CASSLRNRGADTQYF
>-|TRBJ1-1|TRBV7-7
CASSSTGGQNTEAFF
>-|TRBJ2-5|TRBV6-5
CASSYGSGQETQYF
>-|TRBJ2-1|TRBV2
CASRPLTSGAANEQFF
>-|TRBJ1-2|TRBV5-8
CASSRNRATYGYTF
>-|TRBJ1-5|TRBV6-1
CASSEALSTHQPQHF
>-|TRBJ2-5|TRBV19
CATRDRRGQETQYF
>-|TRBJ2-7|TRBV7-8
CASSDRPGYGRQYF
>-|TRBJ2-2|TRBV7-9
CASSLARNRLNTGELFF
>-|TRBJ1-2|TRBV19
CATLPVDRHYGYTF
>-|TRBJ2-3|TRBV10-3
CAIGRDRGSDTQYF
>-|TRBJ2-7|TRBV28
CASSPPREDYEQYF
>-|TRBJ1-2|TRBV5-5
CASSLSGGSSNYGYTF
>-|TRBJ2-1|TRBV7-9
CASSLSIAGGNEQFF
>-|TRBJ2-7|TRBV30
CAWNNRARGYYEQYF
>-|TRBJ1-6|TRBV27
CASSFQGGNSPLHF
>few|TRBJ2-5|TRBV9
CASSVGSGGETQYF
>-|TRBJ2-7|TRBV5-4
CASSPLGTVTYEQYF
>-|TRBJ2-1|TRBV30
CAWSRGSGGAYNEQFF
>-|TRBJ2-2|TRBV5-1
CASSLRGGLNTGELFF
>-|TRBJ2-5|TRBV5-1
CASSLLARQETQYF
>-|TRBJ1-4|TRBV5-1
CASGGRTGEKLFF
>few|TRBJ2-7|TRBV10-2
CASVGGNTGSSYEQYF
>-|TRBJ2-5|TRBV28
CASSPSSGGKQETQYF
>-|TRBJ1-1|TRBV14
CASSQMGGWENTEAFF
>-|TRBJ2-3|TRBV4-1
CASSLRDFGTDTQYF
>few|TRBJ2-7|TRBV6-1
CASSDPSGGAYEQYF
>-|TRBJ1-1|TRBV19
CASSTSRIYAEAFF
>-|TRBJ1-2|TRBV6-4
CASSPGTNFYGYTF
>once|TRBJ2-1|TRBV7-8
CASSPRQQGLNEQFF